These 8 T cell receptor beta chains share one sample of origin, sequenced in a study of blood T cells in healthy people across ages. A J-beta primer mix and a sample-barcoded 5' primer were used in a second PCR of about 7 to 11 cycles. TCRdb fed the 5' RACE reads into MiXCR, producing one record per CDR3 protein. Among approximately 1,700,000 distinct CDR3 sequences listed, 39% were seen once. Input material: blood. The receptors were sampled from a human donor in good health.

This chain uses TRBV5-5 with TRBJ2-1, with 8 bases lining up with TRBD2. The germline gives CDR1 SGHKS, CDR2 YYEKEE (reference sequence). The CDR3 spans 13 residues. The J segment lost 13 bases and the V segment lost 5 bases, leaving 11 bases of the junction unmatched. This CDR3 reads CASRDIAAGGQFF. The CDR3 DNA reads as TGTGCCAGCAGGGATATCGCTGCGGGGGGACAGTTCTTC. Full variable domain (remainder filled in from reference TRBV5-5 and TRBJ2-1): DAGVTQSPTHLIKTRGQQVTLRCSPISGHKSVSWYQQVLGQGPQFIFQYYEKEERGRGNFPDRFSARQFPNYSSELNVNALLLGDSALYLCASRDIAAGGQFFGPGTRLTVL.

This chain links TRBV11-1 with TRBJ1-6; 7 nucleotides line up with TRBD1. V lost 1 base, J lost 0 bases, and 21 bases stayed unmatched. The CDR3 contains 23 residues. Germline-derived CDR1 and CDR2 are SGHAT and FQDESV (reference sequence). CDR3 loop: CASSLGTGGPAGGGSSYNSPLHF. CDR3 nucleotide sequence: TGTGCCAGCAGCTTAGGGACAGGAGGTCCAGCGGGTGGAGGGAGCTCCTATAATTCACCCCTCCACTTT. Drawing the rest from reference TRBV11-1 and TRBJ1-6, the complete variable domain is EAEVAQSPRYKITEKSQAVAFWCDPISGHATLYWYRQILGQGPELLVQFQDESVVDDSQLPKDRFSAERLKGVDSTLKIQPAELGDSAMYLCASSLGTGGPAGGGSSYNSPLHFGNGTRLTVT.

In DNA form, the CDR3 reads TGTGCCAGCAGTTACTCTGACCCGGCGTTTAGGAAACTGTTTTTT. Translating it yields CASSYSDPAFRKLFF. The chain combines TRBV6-5 with TRBJ1-4; D is undetermined. The V end was cut by 0 bases, the J end by 11 bases, with 16 bases between. This CDR3 spans 15 amino acids. Germline loops: CDR1 MNHEY, CDR2 SVGAGI.

This clonotype showed up just a few times. The rearrangement joins TRBV6-2 or TRBV6-3 to TRBJ1-2; D is undetermined. There are 14 residues in the CDR3. V gave up 5 bases and J gave up 2 bases, with 12 bases separating them. Germline CDR1 is MNHEY and CDR2 is SVGEGT. The CDR3 is CASSRPLPNYGYTF. The CDR3 region has the DNA TGTGCCAGCAGTCGGCCTTTACCAAACTATGGCTACACCTTC.

This clonotype was seen a handful of times. The rearrangement joins TRBV3-1 to TRBJ2-6; D uncertain. Germline CDR1 LGHDT, CDR2 YNNKEL (reference sequence). V shed 3 bases and J shed 2 bases, with 8 bases lying between them. The CDR3 is 15 amino acids. DNA for the CDR3: TGTGCCAGCAGCCAGCAGGCTGCTGGGGCCAACGTCCTGACTTTC. It encodes CASSQQAAGANVLTF.

There are a few counts of this clonotype. J is TRBJ1-2 and V is TRBV6-6; 8 nucleotides agree with TRBD1. Per the germline V gene, CDR1 is MNHNY and CDR2 is SVGAGI (reference sequence). Trimming cost V 7 bases and J 5 bases; bases outside gene matches: 12. The CDR3 loop spans 15 amino acids. CDR3 sequence reads: CASTPYEGQGYGYTF. The DNA of the CDR3 is TGTGCCAGCACTCCTTACGAAGGACAGGGATATGGCTACACCTTC.

Note on this clonotype: A junction end diverges from the germline sequence, so it may reflect a read error. The chain recombines TRBV5-1 with TRBJ2-1, with D hard to call. Germline CDR1 SGHRS, CDR2 YFSETQ. CDR3 size: 14 residues. The CDR3, as DNA: TGTGCCAGCAGCCCGGACCCCACTTACAATGAGCAGTTCTTC. Amino acid sequence: CASSPDPTYNEQFF.

This clonotype was counted between two and nine times. This sequence joins TRBV20-1 and TRBJ1-2, with D maybe TRBD1 (6 bases). This CDR3 contains 12 residues. Germline values: CDR1 DFQATT, CDR2 SNEGSKA (reference sequence). Trimming took off 5 bases at V and 7 bases at J, with 14 bases between the two ends. The CDR3 nucleotides read TGCAGTGCTTTTCCTACAGGGATTGGCTACACCTTC. Translating it yields CSAFPTGIGYTF.